This T cell receptor (beta chain) was recorded in a study of T cell clonotyping in hematopoietic cell transplantation. Study summary: Recipients' pretransplant samples followed cytoreduction.

Time point specified: recipient sample about 28 days before transplant, after cytoreduction. General study points: Graft donor and pretransplant recipient Inverse Simpson Index values predicted broader posttransplant TCR diversity. Pathologically expanded recipient clonotypes increased progressively from day 30 to day 180 as diversity fell. At the given depth, recipient repertoires were over 95% de novo clonotypes.

TCRdb's table, derived via immunoSEQ multiplex PCR, lists solely in-frame clones and lacks some. The sample shows 20,000 to 25,000 clones, 85% to 90% of them seen only once. This clone was counted once. Its antigen is unknown. CDR3 length: 15 residues. Germline loops: CDR1 SGHDT, CDR2 YYEEEE. V lost 1 base and J 3 bases, leaving 11 bases between the germline ends. The sample here was peripheral blood mononuclear cells, taken before stem cell transplant. The origin of this receptor is a man between 18 and 35 years old with biphenotypic leukemia. Some clones in this sample may be carry-over from other donors' samples. The chain recombines TRBV5-6 with TRBJ1-5, with D perhaps TRBD1 (5 bases). The CDR3 DNA reads TGTGCCAGCAGCTTGCGTCGGGGGGACAATCAGCCCCAGCATTTT. Translated: CASSLRRGDNQPQHF.